The T cell receptor beta chain under discussion was sequenced for a study of T cell repertoires in aging, cancer and after chemotherapy. Study overall: Chronic lymphocytic leukemia patients on fludarabine- or bendamustine-based regimens gave paired samples before and after chemotherapy. General study results and limits: Untreated cancer patients had significantly lower blood TCR diversity than age-matched healthy donors.

Amplification of TCR beta used genomic DNA extracted from peripheral blood. A mixed TRB-A/B primer pool amplified rearranged TRB by multiplex touch-down PCR. Each CDR3 protein gets one entry after TCRdb re-called the multiplex PCR reads with MiXCR. Among about 1,200 distinct CDR3 sequences listed, 25% to 30% were seen once. CDR3 length equals 17 residues. With V trimmed by 5 bases and J by 4 bases, 11 bases remained unmatched. Germline CDR1 reads PRHDT; CDR2 reads FYEKMQ (reference sequence). This clonotype ranks as large. The antigen remains undetermined. The TCR originated in a human donor with a blood cancer. This chain uses TRBV13 with TRBJ2-3, with 11 bases identical to TRBD1. The source material was blood. The CDR3 loop is CASSPAADRGLADTQYF. As DNA, the CDR3 is TGTGCCAGCAGCCCAGCAGCGGACAGGGGGCTGGCAGATACGCAGTATTTT.